This paragraph reports one T cell receptor beta chain. TCRdb reanalysed the RACE reads using MiXCR and keeps one entry per CDR3 protein. The sample carries under 90,000 distinct CDR3 sequences, nearly 10% recorded once. This record comes from a study of human T cells and chemical hapten exposure. Study summary: Across samples, TCR yields varied, mostly owing to small differences in pooled library volumes.

Described time point: pre-sensitization, week 0. The treatment: therapeutic diphenylcyclopropenone sensitization with weekly scalp DPC. Sequenced material: whole blood, taken in connection with sensitization to the hapten diphenylcyclopropenone (DPC). This receptor was identified in a woman in her thirties or forties with alopecia areata. Some clones in this sample may be carry-over from other donors' samples.

In nucleotides, the CDR3 is TGTGCCAGCAGCCCTCGCAGGCGAAACACTGAAGCTTTCTTT. Encoded protein: CASSPRRRNTEAFF. The rearrangement joins TRBV7-2 to TRBJ1-1, with D unresolved. Per germline, CDR1 SGHTA and CDR2 FQGNSA. The CDR3 runs 14 residues. Trimming pared 5 bases from V and 2 bases from J, leaving 12 bases between.